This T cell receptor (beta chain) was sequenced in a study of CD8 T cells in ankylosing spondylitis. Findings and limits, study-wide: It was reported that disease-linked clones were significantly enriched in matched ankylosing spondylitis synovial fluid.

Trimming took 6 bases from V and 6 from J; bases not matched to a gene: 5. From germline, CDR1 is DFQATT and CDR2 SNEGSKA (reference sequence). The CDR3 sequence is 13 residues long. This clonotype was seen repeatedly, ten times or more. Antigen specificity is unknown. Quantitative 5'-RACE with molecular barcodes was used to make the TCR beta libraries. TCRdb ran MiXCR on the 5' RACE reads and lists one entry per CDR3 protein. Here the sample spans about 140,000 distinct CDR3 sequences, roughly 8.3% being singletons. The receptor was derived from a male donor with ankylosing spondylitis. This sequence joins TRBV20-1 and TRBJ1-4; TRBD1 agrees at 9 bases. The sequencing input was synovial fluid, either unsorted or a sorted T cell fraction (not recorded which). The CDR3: CSAQGQGDEKLFF. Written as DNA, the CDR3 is TGCAGTGCCCAGGGACAGGGAGATGAAAAACTGTTTTTT.